Listed below are T cell receptor beta chains from one sample, sequenced in a study of T cells after yellow fever vaccination. TCRdb analysed the 5' RACE reads with MiXCR anew, one entry per CDR3 protein. Of a few hundred thousand distinct CDR3 sequences listed, approximately 3.8% are singletons. The sequencing used PBMCs, collected on the day of the yellow fever booster vaccination. The origin of the receptors is a man younger than 35 who received the YFV17D yellow fever vaccine. Each CDR3 is given with its conserved first and last residue. Each record gives: J gene, V gene, clone size, D gene, CDR3 DNA, CDR3 protein. D genes are given only for firm matches. Size tells how often a clone was seen (once, few, many) or the class of an expanded clone, and some rows leave it out.

TRBJ1-1 TRBV5-6 many . TGTGCCAGCAGCTTGTCCCCGGGGGCCGTTGAAGCTTTCTTT CASSLSPGAVEAFF
TRBJ1-1 TRBV29-1 few TRBD1 TGCAGCACTTGGACAGGACTTACTGAAGCTTTCTTT CSTWTGLTEAFF
TRBJ1-2 TRBV12-3/TRBV12-4 few TRBD1 TGTGCCAGCAGTGGACAGGACAGGCGCCGGCTATATGGCTACACCTTC CASSGQDRRRLYGYTF
TRBJ2-2 TRBV27 many . TGTGCCAGCAGTTTCCTGTCCGGGACAGGGGACCGCGGGGGGGACACCGGGGAGCTGTTTTTT CASSFLSGTGDRGGDTGELFF
TRBJ2-3 TRBV6-1 many TRBD2 TGTGCCAGCCGGACTAGCGGGGGACCAAGCACAGATACGCAGTATTTT CASRTSGGPSTDTQYF
TRBJ1-3 TRBV4-1 few . TGCGCCAGCAGCAGGGAAAGTTGGGACTCTGGAAACACCATATATTTT CASSRESWDSGNTIYF
TRBJ2-3 TRBV20-1 few . TGCAGTGCTAGAGTAATACTCCGGGATACGCAGTATTTT CSARVILRDTQYF
TRBJ1-3 TRBV18 . . TGTGCCAGCTCACCCCAGGGTACCTCTGGAAACACCATATATTTT CASSPQGTSGNTIYF
TRBJ1-1 TRBV2 many . TGTGCCAGCAGAACCGGGACATCGAACACTGAAGCTTTCTTT CASRTGTSNTEAFF
TRBJ2-7 TRBV27 many . TGTGCCACCAAAGGAGACAGTCGCTACGAGCAGTACTTC CATKGDSRYEQYF
TRBJ1-6 TRBV18 . TRBD1 TGTGCCAGCTCACCAATATCCTTATCGGTTGGTTCGACAGGGACTTCACCCCTCCACTTT CASSPISLSVGSTGTSPLHF
TRBJ2-1 TRBV3-1 many TRBD2 TGTGCCAGCAGCCTATGGGCTGGTAGCGGGGGGCGCGATGAGCAGTTCTTC CASSLWAGSGGRDEQFF
TRBJ2-7 TRBV6-1 many . TGTGCCAGCAGTGAAGCGCGCGAGTACTTC CASSEAREYF
TRBJ2-2 TRBV29-1 many TRBD1 TGCAGCGCTCGACAGGGAAGGACCGGGGAGCTGTTTTTT CSARQGRTGELFF
TRBJ1-2 TRBV12-3/TRBV12-4 . . TGTGCCAGCAGTCCCAGCCAGCTAGATGGCGGCTACACCTTC CASSPSQLDGGYTF
TRBJ1-5 TRBV4-1 many . TGCGCCAGCAGCCAAGACTACTATCAGCCCCAGCATTTT CASSQDYYQPQHF
TRBJ2-1 TRBV5-1 . TRBD2 TGCGCCAGCAGCTTGGCACTAGCGGGGGCTGTCAATGAGCAGTTCTTC CASSLALAGAVNEQFF
TRBJ2-3 TRBV5-5 . TRBD2 TGTGCCAGCAGCTTGCTGGCTAGCGGGGCAGATACGCAGTATTTT CASSLLASGADTQYF
TRBJ1-5 TRBV5-1 many . TGCGCCAGCAGCTTCTACGGGGGTGGTCAGCCCCAGCATTTT CASSFYGGGQPQHF
TRBJ2-2 TRBV29-1 many . TGCAGCGCCAACCGGGGGCCAACGAACACCGGGGAGCTGTTTTTT CSANRGPTNTGELFF
TRBJ1-5 TRBV6-6 . . TGTGCCAGCAGTACCCCGAATAGTAGGGAGAGCAATCAGCCCCAGCATTTT CASSTPNSRESNQPQHF
TRBJ1-2 TRBV5-4 many . TGTGCCAGCAGCGACAGGATCGATGGCTACACCTTC CASSDRIDGYTF
TRBJ1-2 TRBV7-9 . . TGTGCCAGCAGCTTAGTCAAAAGAATCGATGGCTACACCTTC CASSLVKRIDGYTF
TRBJ1-1 TRBV5-1 many . TGCGCCAGCAGCTTGTTTGGGCGAGTGGACACTGAAGCTTTCTTT CASSLFGRVDTEAFF
TRBJ1-6 TRBV4-3 . TRBD1 TGCGCCAGCAGCCCAACAGGGGCATCGGGTTTTAAATCACCCCTCCACTTT CASSPTGASGFKSPLHF
TRBJ1-6 TRBV6-2/TRBV6-3 . TRBD1 TGTGCCAGCAGTTTAGGGGGCGCGAGTGATTCACCCCTCCACTTT CASSLGGASDSPLHF
TRBJ1-3 TRBV7-3 . . TGTGCCAGCAGCTCGCAGGGTGGAAACACCATATATTTT CASSSQGGNTIYF
TRBJ2-3 TRBV7-3 many . TGTGCCAGCAGCCCCAGGGCCACAGATACGCAGTATTTT CASSPRATDTQYF
TRBJ2-7 TRBV7-2 many . TGTGCCAGCAGCTTGGATAGGGGCTCCCTCGAGCAGTACTTC CASSLDRGSLEQYF
TRBJ1-5 TRBV3-1 . . TGTGCCAGCAGCAAAGGGCGGGGCAGGGTATTCGGGGAAGATCAGCCCCAGCATTTT CASSKGRGRVFGEDQPQHF
TRBJ1-1 TRBV6-2/TRBV6-3 few . TGTGCCAGCAGACGATACAGGGATCTCATGAACACTGAAGCTTTCTTT CASRRYRDLMNTEAFF
TRBJ1-5 TRBV29-1 many TRBD1 TGCAGCGTTGGGGACAGGGTCAATCAGCCCCAGCATTTT CSVGDRVNQPQHF
TRBJ1-3 TRBV20-1 . . TGCAGTGCTACCGAACAGGGATGGGTTGCTGGAAACACCATATATTTT CSATEQGWVAGNTIYF
TRBJ1-1 TRBV5-1 many . TGCGCCAGCAGCTTGGCCTTCAGGGGAACTGAAGCTTTCTTT CASSLAFRGTEAFF
TRBJ2-3 TRBV2 . TRBD2 TGTGCCAGCAGCCCTAGCGGGGGCACAGATAAGCAGTATTTT CASSPSGGTDKQYF
TRBJ2-3 TRBV5-1 . . TGCGCCAGCAGATTCTCCGGGACAAAATCTAGCACAGATACGCAGTATTTT CASRFSGTKSSTDTQYF
TRBJ2-2 TRBV15 many . TGTGCCACCAGCAGAGATTTACAGGGCGCCGGGGAGCTGTTTTTT CATSRDLQGAGELFF
TRBJ2-7 TRBV7-9 few . TGTGCCAGCAGCCCCGGAATCAACGAGCAGTACTTC CASSPGINEQYF
TRBJ1-5 TRBV6-5 few . TGTGCCAGCAGTTACTCGTGGGGACAGCCCCAGCATTTT CASSYSWGQPQHF
TRBJ1-1 TRBV3-1 few . TGTGCCAGCAGCCCTCTACAGGGCCGGCGCACTGAAGCTTTCTTT CASSPLQGRRTEAFF
TRBJ2-5 TRBV7-6 few . TGTGCCAGCAGCCAAAAGATCCAAGAGACCCAGTACTTC CASSQKIQETQYF
TRBJ1-6 TRBV12-3/TRBV12-4 many TRBD1 TGTGCCAGCACAGAGGGGGCGTTGAGAGTCTCACCCCTCCACTTT CASTEGALRVSPLHF
TRBJ2-5 TRBV27 many TRBD2 TGTGCCAGCAGTTTATTCGGCGGGGGGGCGAAGGAGACCCAGTACTTC CASSLFGGGAKETQYF
TRBJ1-2 TRBV7-2 many . TGTGCCAGCAGCCCCTACTACTATGGCTACACCTTC CASSPYYYGYTF
TRBJ1-4 TRBV7-6 . TRBD1 TGTGCCAGCAGTCCTAGACAGGGGTACTACGAAAAACTGTTTTTT CASSPRQGYYEKLFF
TRBJ2-2 TRBV7-6 few TRBD2 TGTGCCAGCAGCTTATTGACGGCGGGGGGGCTTGGCACCGGGGAGCTGTTTTTT CASSLLTAGGLGTGELFF
TRBJ2-4 TRBV2 . . TGTGCCAGCAGTCCCAAGGGACCAGCCAAAAACATTCAGTACTTC CASSPKGPAKNIQYF
TRBJ2-2 TRBV5-1 many TRBD2 TGCGCCAGCAGCTCCTCCCTAGCGGGGGGAATGACCGGGGAGCTGTTTTTT CASSSSLAGGMTGELFF
TRBJ1-6 TRBV6-5 many . TGTGCCAGCAGTTACCCCCGAGGGGGGACCCTCCACTTT CASSYPRGGTLHF